This paragraph reports one TCR beta chain. This table comes from immunoSEQ multiplex PCR, and its TCRdb copy is limited to in-frame clones, with some not included. The profile covers about 49,000 clones, with roughly 79% appearing a single time and 20% to 25% taken by the ten largest. The sample is drawn from a study of blood T cell repertoires in COVID-19. Study-wide background: From T cells, B-cell-depleted T cells, or PBMCs came the material, which was cDNA or gDNA.

Germline CDR1 and CDR2: GTSNPN and SVGIG (reference sequence). CDR3 length: 15 amino acids. J lost 4 bases, V lost 0 bases, and 4 bases had no gene match. The chain recombines TRBV30 with TRBJ1-2, with TRBD1 matching 11 bases. The sequence was obtained from a woman over 75 with COVID-19, enrolled during active disease. The source material was peripheral blood. The DNA for the CDR3 is TGTGCCTGGAGTGTACCCGGGACAGGGGGCTATGGCTACACCTTC. Protein sequence: CAWSVPGTGGYGYTF.